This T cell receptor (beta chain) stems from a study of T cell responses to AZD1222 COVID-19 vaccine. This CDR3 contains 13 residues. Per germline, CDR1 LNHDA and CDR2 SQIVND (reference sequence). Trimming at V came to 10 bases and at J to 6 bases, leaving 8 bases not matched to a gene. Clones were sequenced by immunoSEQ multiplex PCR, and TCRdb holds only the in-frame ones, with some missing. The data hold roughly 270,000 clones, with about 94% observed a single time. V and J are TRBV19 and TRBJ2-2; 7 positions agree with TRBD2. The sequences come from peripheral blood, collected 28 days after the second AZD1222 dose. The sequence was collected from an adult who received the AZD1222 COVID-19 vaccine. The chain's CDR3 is CATLTSFAGELFF. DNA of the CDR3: TGTGCCACTCTGACTAGCTTTGCCGGGGAGCTGTTTTTT. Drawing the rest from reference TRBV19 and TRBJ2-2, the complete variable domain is DGGITQSPKYLFRKEGQNVTLSCEQNLNHDAMYWYRQDPGQGLRLIYYSQIVNDFQKGDIAEGYSVSREKKESFPLTVTSAQKNPTAFYLCATLTSFAGELFFGEGSRLTVL.